This passage covers 26 T cell receptor beta chains from one sample sequenced in a study of beta chain features in type 1 diabetes. Study outcomes and limitations: Across all four CD4+ subsets, people with type 1 diabetes showed modestly shorter TCRB CDR3s.

Their antigens are not known. Investigators reverse transcribed all isolated RNA, so they sequenced expressed TCRB transcripts. Sequencing used immunoSEQ multiplex PCR; TCRdb keeps in-frame clones, though not all of them. The table records over 200,000 clones, 9.5% to 13% of them present only once. What was sequenced was naive CD4+ T cells from blood. The receptors derive from a man aged 30 to 45 with type 1 diabetes.

This clone was seen only a few times. V gene TRBV5-1 combines with J gene TRBJ1-4, with D unresolved. The V end lost 5 bases, the J end lost 4 bases, and 15 bases lay between the germline ends. This CDR3 has 15 amino acids. Germline-derived CDR1 and CDR2 are SGHRS and YFSETQ. CDR3 in amino acids: CASSFLPGGNEKLFF. The DNA for the CDR3 is TGCGCCAGCAGTTTTCTTCCCGGAGGTAATGAAAAACTGTTTTTT.

The chain recombines TRBV7-9 with TRBJ2-7; a possible D gene is TRBD2 (7 bases). This CDR3 is built from 15 residues. Trimming cost V 3 bases and J 1 base, with 13 bases left between them. CDR1 is SEHNR, CDR2 FQNEAQ, per germline (reference sequence). The chain's CDR3 is CASSLGGARSYEQYF. In DNA, the CDR3 is TGTGCCAGCAGCTTGGGGGGGGCCCGATCCTACGAGCAGTACTTC.

The J gene is TRBJ1-6, the V gene TRBV27; D unresolved. With 10 bases removed from V and 0 bases from J, the gap between germline ends came to 16 bases. The CDR3 has 16 amino acids. Germline V gives CDR1 MNHEY, CDR2 SMNVEV (reference sequence). The CDR3 loop reads CATSPGSSSYNSPLHF. CDR3 DNA sequence: TGTGCCACCTCACCCGGTTCTAGCTCCTATAATTCACCCCTCCACTTT.

In its sample, this clone was seen a few times. The chain combines TRBV19 with TRBJ1-6; 7 bases line up with TRBD1. CDR1 and CDR2 from the germline V gene are LNHDA and SQIVND (reference sequence). CDR3 length: 13 amino acids. Trimming removed 3 bases from V and 8 bases from J; junction bases left unmatched: 1. Here the CDR3 reads CASSIDRDSPLHF. As DNA, the CDR3 is TGTGCCAGTAGTATCGACAGGGATTCACCCCTCCACTTT. The variable domain in full, completed from reference TRBV19 and TRBJ1-6, reads DGGITQSPKYLFRKEGQNVTLSCEQNLNHDAMYWYRQDPGQGLRLIYYSQIVNDFQKGDIAEGYSVSREKKESFPLTVTSAQKNPTAFYLCASSIDRDSPLHFGNGTRLTVT.

The rearrangement joins TRBV13 to TRBJ2-3, with a tentative D call TRBD1 (6 bases). V was pared by 1 base and J by 3 bases, with 14 bases between. The CDR3 runs 16 residues. CDR1 and CDR2 from the germline V gene are PRHDT and FYEKMQ (reference sequence). The DNA of the CDR3 is TGTGCCAGCAGCTTAGCGACAGGCGTAACTACAGATACGCAGTATTTT. Amino acids: CASSLATGVTTDTQYF. Full variable domain (rest looked up from reference TRBV13 and TRBJ2-3): AAGVIQSPRHLIKEKRETATLKCYPIPRHDTVYWYQQGPGQDPQFLISFYEKMQSDKGSIPDRFSAQQFSDYHSELNMSSLELGDSALYFCASSLATGVTTDTQYFGPGTRLTVL.

This clone was counted only a few times. The chain combines TRBV4-1 with TRBJ1-6, with TRBD1 identical over 7 bases. Per germline, CDR1 MGHRA and CDR2 YSYEKL. This CDR3 contains 17 residues. The trim removed 3 bases at V and 0 bases at J, leaving 5 bases unmatched. In nucleotides, the CDR3 is TGCGCCAGCAGCCAGGGGACAGCCAGCTCCTATAATTCACCCCTCCACTTT. Translated, it gives CASSQGTASSYNSPLHF.

This clone appeared a few times. The chain recombines TRBV10-3 with TRBJ2-3, with a possible D match to TRBD2 (6 bases). The germline V and J ends were trimmed by 5 bases and 4 bases, with 10 bases remaining between them. Germline V gives CDR1 ENHRY, CDR2 SYGVKD. This CDR3 spans 13 amino acids. DNA of the CDR3: TGTGCCATCAGTTCCGGGACTGCAGATACGCAGTATTTT. Protein sequence: CAISSGTADTQYF.

The DNA of the CDR3 is TGCGCCAGCAGCTTAGCGACTAGTAATGGGGAGACCCAGTACTTC. Encoded protein: CASSLATSNGETQYF. The V and J genes are TRBV5-1 and TRBJ2-5; D may be TRBD2 (6 bases). The germline V gene encodes CDR1 SGHRS and CDR2 YFSETQ. The CDR3 extends over 15 amino acids. Trimming removed 2 bases at V and 5 bases at J, with 16 bases between.

This clone was counted between two and nine times. The CDR3 protein is CASSFKRGLKRQETQYF. Written as DNA, the CDR3 is TGTGCCAGCAGCTTCAAGCGGGGGCTCAAGCGGCAAGAGACCCAGTACTTC. This rearrangement joins TRBV5-4 to TRBJ2-5, with 8 bases aligning to TRBD2. This CDR3 contains 17 residues. V lost 2 bases to trimming and J lost 2 bases; unmatched junction nucleotides: 11. CDR1 is SGHNT and CDR2 is YYREEE in the germline V gene (reference sequence).

In nucleotides, the CDR3 is TGTGCCAGCAGTCTGGACAGATACAATGAGCAGTTCTTC. Its protein product is CASSLDRYNEQFF. The chain recombines TRBV2 with TRBJ2-1, with D perhaps TRBD1 (6 bases). The V gene lost 5 bases and the J gene lost 4 bases, with 9 bases spanning the gap. Looked up from germline, CDR1 is SNHLY and CDR2 is FYNNEI. This CDR3 has 13 residues. The full variable domain, with the rest looked up from reference TRBV2 and TRBJ2-1, is EPEVTQTPSHQVTQMGQEVILRCVPISNHLYFYWYRQILGQKVEFLVSFYNNEISEKSEIFDDQFSVERPDGSNFTLKIRSTKLEDSAMYFCASSLDRYNEQFFGPGTRLTVL.

The table lists this clone with a few counts. This sequence joins TRBV25-1 and TRBJ2-7; weak D call: TRBD1 (5 bases). V lost 4 bases to trimming and J lost 1 base, with 8 bases between them. The V gene's germline CDR1 is MGHDK and CDR2 SYGVNS. The CDR3 runs 13 residues. The CDR3 spells CASSADNSYEQYF. The CDR3 nucleotides read TGTGCCAGCAGTGCGGACAATTCCTACGAGCAGTACTTC.

V usage is TRBV2 and J usage is TRBJ1-6; no firm D call. The CDR3 sequence is 15 residues long. Looked up from germline, CDR1 is SNHLY and CDR2 is FYNNEI. V lost 7 bases and J 5 bases, leaving 15 bases between the germline ends. This chain's CDR3 is CASNRGREDNSPLHF. In DNA form, the CDR3 reads TGTGCCAGCAACCGAGGACGGGAGGATAATTCACCCCTCCACTTT.

Only a few counts were recorded for this clone. The chain has TRBV7-9 and TRBJ2-2; the D gene is possibly TRBD1 (6 bases). CDR1 and CDR2 from the germline V gene are SEHNR and FQNEAQ (reference sequence). The V gene lost 5 bases and the J gene lost 5 bases, with 12 bases spanning the gap. The CDR3 has 14 residues. The CDR3 spells CASSATRGTGELFF. DNA for the CDR3: TGTGCCAGCAGCGCGACCAGGGGAACCGGGGAGCTGTTTTTT.

This clone was picked up a small number of times. The chain recombines TRBV5-4 with TRBJ2-1; 10 bases line up with TRBD1. Germline V gene data show CDR1 as SGHNT and CDR2 as YYREEE (reference sequence). The CDR3 has 16 amino acids. With V trimmed by 4 bases and J by 2 bases, 6 bases remained unmatched. CDR3 coding DNA: TGTGCCAGCAGCAGCAGACAGGGGGCCCCCTACAATGAGCAGTTCTTC. It codes for CASSSRQGAPYNEQFF.

V and J are TRBV30 and TRBJ1-2; 8 bases map to TRBD1. The germline gives CDR1 GTSNPN, CDR2 SVGIG (reference sequence). With 4 bases clipped from V and 5 bases from J, the junction kept 3 bases outside the gene matches. CDR3 length: 12 residues. The CDR3 coding sequence is TGTGCCTGGACAGGGGGCGCGTATGGCTACACCTTC. Translation: CAWTGGAYGYTF. Using reference TRBV30 and TRBJ1-2 for the parts outside the CDR3, the full variable domain is SQTIHQWPATLVQPVGSPLSLECTVEGTSNPNLYWYRQAAGRGLQLLFYSVGIGQISSEVPQNLSASRPQDRQFILSSKKLLLSDSGFYLCAWTGGAYGYTFGSGTRLTVV.

The chain recombines TRBV19 with TRBJ1-2, with D possibly matching TRBD1 (5 bases). Germline V gene data show CDR1 as LNHDA and CDR2 as SQIVND (reference sequence). The length of the CDR3 is 12 residues. The V end was cut by 6 bases, the J end by 4 bases, with 9 bases between. The CDR3 coding sequence is TGTGCCAGTAGCGACAGTTTCTATGGCTACACCTTC. Protein: CASSDSFYGYTF.

V is TRBV6-5 and J is TRBJ2-5; D is uncertain. The V gene lost 0 bases and the J gene lost 5 bases, with 10 bases spanning the gap. CDR3 size: 14 residues. Germline V gives CDR1 MNHEY, CDR2 SVGAGI. CDR3 DNA sequence: TGTGCCAGCAGTTACTCAATGCTCGGGGAGACCCAGTACTTC. Translated, it gives CASSYSMLGETQYF.

This clone was seen a handful of times. The chain has TRBV18 and TRBJ2-7, with TRBD1 as a possible D gene (5 bases). CDR1 is KGHSH and CDR2 is LQKENI in the germline V gene. V lost 6 bases to trimming and J lost 3 bases, with 12 bases between them. The CDR3 totals 13 residues. The CDR3 sequence is CASSGPGVYEQYF. CDR3 bases: TGTGCCAGCTCGGGGCCTGGGGTCTACGAGCAGTACTTC.

This clone occurred a few times. The V call is TRBV7-9, the J call TRBJ2-5, with 8 bases identical to TRBD1. V gave up 4 bases and J gave up 7 bases; unmatched junction bases: 8. CDR3 length equals 14 residues. Germline values: CDR1 SEHNR, CDR2 FQNEAQ (reference sequence). The DNA for the CDR3 is TGTGCCAGCAGCTCGGCGACAGGGGCCTGGACCCAGTACTTC. Residues: CASSSATGAWTQYF.

The chain employs TRBV9 and TRBJ2-2; no clear D gene. The V end lost 4 bases, the J end lost 6 bases, and 10 bases lay between the germline ends. The CDR3 extends over 13 amino acids. Germline CDR1 is SGDLS and CDR2 is YYNGEE. The CDR3 loop is CASSPYVSGELFF. CDR3 sequence (DNA): TGTGCCAGCAGCCCCTACGTTTCCGGGGAGCTGTTTTTT.

This chain uses TRBV28 with TRBJ1-4, with TRBD1 matching 7 bases. There are 14 residues in the CDR3. Per germline, CDR1 MDHEN and CDR2 SYDVKM. V lost 8 bases and J lost 7; bases outside the gene matches: 10. CDR3 protein: CASGTSGQIEKLFF. The CDR3 DNA is TGTGCCAGCGGAACATCGGGACAGATTGAAAAACTGTTTTTT. Variable domain in full (rest from reference TRBV28 and TRBJ1-4): DVKVTQSSRYLVKRTGEKVFLECVQDMDHENMFWYRQDPGLGLRLIYFSYDVKMKEKGDIPEGYSVSREKKERFSLILESASTNQTSMYLCASGTSGQIEKLFFGSGTQLSVL.

The chain recombines TRBV2 with TRBJ2-7; D gene unclear. The V and J ends lost 3 bases and 2 bases respectively, with 8 bases between them. Germline V gene sequence: CDR1 SNHLY, CDR2 FYNNEI. The CDR3 consists of 13 residues. Here the CDR3 DNA reads TGTGCCAGCAGTGATCAGGTGGCCTACGAGCAGTACTTC. It translates to CASSDQVAYEQYF.

The chain recombines TRBV29-1 with TRBJ1-1, with D possibly matching TRBD1 (5 bases). The CDR3 totals 13 residues. Trimming pared 0 bases from V and 3 bases from J, leaving 8 bases between. The germline V gene encodes CDR1 SQVTM and CDR2 ANQGSEA. CDR3 nucleotide sequence: TGCAGCGTTGAAGAACAGGCGGACACTGAAGCTTTCTTT. This encodes CSVEEQADTEAFF.

The CDR3 region has the DNA TGTGCCAGCAGCTACCGGACAGGGGGCCCGGGGGAGCAGTACTTC. Translation: CASSYRTGGPGEQYF. The chain recombines TRBV5-6 with TRBJ2-7; 11 bases are shared with TRBD1. CDR1 is SGHDT and CDR2 is YYEEEE in the germline V gene. The CDR3 is made up of 15 amino acids. J lost 7 bases, V lost 3 bases, and 9 bases had no gene match. The full variable domain, its missing parts supplied by reference TRBV5-6 and TRBJ2-7, is DAGVTQSPTHLIKTRGQQVTLRCSPKSGHDTVSWYQQALGQGPQFIFQYYEEEERQRGNFPDRFSGHQFPNYSSELNVNALLLGDSALYLCASSYRTGGPGEQYFGPGTRLTVT.

This clone has just a few counts. One end of the junction fails to match germline, which may point to a read error. V is TRBV30 and J is TRBJ1-3, with D unclear. CDR1 is GTSNPN and CDR2 is SVGIG in the germline V gene (reference sequence). CDR3 length: 12 amino acids. The CDR3 coding sequence is TGTGCCTGGAAACAGCCTGGAAGCACCATATATTTT. This gives the protein CAWKQPGSTIYF.

The chain carries TRBV2 and TRBJ2-5; possibly TRBD2 for D (7 bases). Trimming took off 7 bases at V and 0 bases at J, with 12 bases between the two ends. The CDR3 covers 14 residues. Germline CDR1 reads SNHLY; CDR2 reads FYNNEI. The CDR3 is CASKGGINQETQYF. The CDR3 DNA reads as TGTGCCAGCAAGGGGGGGATTAACCAAGAGACCCAGTACTTC. Combining the CDR3 with reference TRBV2 and TRBJ2-5 gives the whole variable domain EPEVTQTPSHQVTQMGQEVILRCVPISNHLYFYWYRQILGQKVEFLVSFYNNEISEKSEIFDDQFSVERPDGSNFTLKIRSTKLEDSAMYFCASKGGINQETQYFGPGTRLLVL.